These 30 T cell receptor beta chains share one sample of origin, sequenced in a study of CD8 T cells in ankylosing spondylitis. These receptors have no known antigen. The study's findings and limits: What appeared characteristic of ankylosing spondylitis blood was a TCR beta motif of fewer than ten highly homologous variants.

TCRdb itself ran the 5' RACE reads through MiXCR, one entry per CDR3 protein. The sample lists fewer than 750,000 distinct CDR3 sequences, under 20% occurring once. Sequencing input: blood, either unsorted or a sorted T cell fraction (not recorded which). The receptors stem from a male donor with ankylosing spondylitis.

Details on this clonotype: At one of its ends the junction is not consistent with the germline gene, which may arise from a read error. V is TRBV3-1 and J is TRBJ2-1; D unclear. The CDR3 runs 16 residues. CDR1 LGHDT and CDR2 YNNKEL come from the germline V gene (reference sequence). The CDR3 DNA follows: TGTGCCACCAGCCAATTAACTGCCTTTATTGACAATGAGCAGTTCTTC. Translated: CATSQLTAFIDNEQFF.

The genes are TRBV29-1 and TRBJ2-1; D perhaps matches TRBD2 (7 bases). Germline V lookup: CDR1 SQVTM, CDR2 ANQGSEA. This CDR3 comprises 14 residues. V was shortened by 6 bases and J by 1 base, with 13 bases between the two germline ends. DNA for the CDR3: TGCAGCGTCGGGGGGCCCCAGTCCTACAATGAGCAGTTCTTC. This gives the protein CSVGGPQSYNEQFF.

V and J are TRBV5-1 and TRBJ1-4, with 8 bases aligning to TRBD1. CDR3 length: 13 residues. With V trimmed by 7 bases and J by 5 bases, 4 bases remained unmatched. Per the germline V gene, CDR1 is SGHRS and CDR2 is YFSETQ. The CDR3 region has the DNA TGCGCCAGCCGACAGGGGCGGAATGAAAAACTGTTTTTT. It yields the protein CASRQGRNEKLFF.

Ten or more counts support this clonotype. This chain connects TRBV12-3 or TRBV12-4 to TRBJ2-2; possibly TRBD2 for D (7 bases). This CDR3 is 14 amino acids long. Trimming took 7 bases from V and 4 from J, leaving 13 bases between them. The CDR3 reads CASTRGGVTGELFF. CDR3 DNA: TGTGCCAGCACCCGAGGGGGGGTCACCGGGGAGCTGTTTTTT.

The CDR3 protein is CASSQSRASGSYNEQFF. CDR3 bases: TGCGCCAGCAGCCAATCCCGTGCGAGCGGGAGCTACAATGAGCAGTTCTTC. The gene calls are TRBV4-3 and TRBJ2-1, with 8 bases matching TRBD2. V shed 2 bases, J shed 3 bases, and the junction held 9 bases outside the gene matches. The CDR3 has 17 amino acids. Looked up from germline, CDR1 is LGHNA and CDR2 is YSLEER.

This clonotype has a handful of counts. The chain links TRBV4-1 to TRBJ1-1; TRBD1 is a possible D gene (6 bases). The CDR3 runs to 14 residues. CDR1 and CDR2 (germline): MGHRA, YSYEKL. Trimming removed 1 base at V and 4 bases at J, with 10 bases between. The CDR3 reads CASSQVGAATEAFF. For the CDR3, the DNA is TGCGCCAGCAGCCAAGTGGGGGCCGCCACTGAAGCTTTCTTT.

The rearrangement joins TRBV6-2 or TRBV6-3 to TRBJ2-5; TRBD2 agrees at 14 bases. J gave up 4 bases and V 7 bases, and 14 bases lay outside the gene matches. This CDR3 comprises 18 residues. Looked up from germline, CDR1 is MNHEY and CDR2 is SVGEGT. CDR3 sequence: CASTRPSRGLAGGETQYF. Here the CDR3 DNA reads TGTGCCAGCACAAGACCGAGCCGAGGACTAGCGGGAGGAGAGACCCAGTACTTC.

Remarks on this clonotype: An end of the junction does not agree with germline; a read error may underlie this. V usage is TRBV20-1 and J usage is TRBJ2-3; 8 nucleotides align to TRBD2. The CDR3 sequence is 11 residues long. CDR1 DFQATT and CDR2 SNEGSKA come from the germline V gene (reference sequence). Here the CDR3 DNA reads TGCAGTGCTAGAGATGACCGGGAGGGACGATTT. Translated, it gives CSARDDREGRF.

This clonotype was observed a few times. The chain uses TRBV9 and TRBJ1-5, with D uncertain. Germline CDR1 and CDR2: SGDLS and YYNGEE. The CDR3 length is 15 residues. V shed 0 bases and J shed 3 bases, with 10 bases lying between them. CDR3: CASSVAFRVNQPQHF. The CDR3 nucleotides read TGTGCCAGCAGCGTAGCCTTTCGGGTCAATCAGCCCCAGCATTTT.

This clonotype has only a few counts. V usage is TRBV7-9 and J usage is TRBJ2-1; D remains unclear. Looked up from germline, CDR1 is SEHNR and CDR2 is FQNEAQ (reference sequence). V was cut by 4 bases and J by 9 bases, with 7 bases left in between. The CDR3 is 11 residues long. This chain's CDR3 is CASSSVTEQFF. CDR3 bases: TGTGCCAGCAGCTCAGTGACTGAGCAGTTCTTC.

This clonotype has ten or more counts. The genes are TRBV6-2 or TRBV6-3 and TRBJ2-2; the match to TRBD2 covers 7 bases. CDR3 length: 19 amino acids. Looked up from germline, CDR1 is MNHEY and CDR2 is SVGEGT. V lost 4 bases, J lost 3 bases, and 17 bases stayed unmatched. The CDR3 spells CASSFGPTRLARDTGELFF. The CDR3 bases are TGTGCCAGCAGTTTTGGGCCCACCCGACTAGCTCGGGACACCGGGGAGCTGTTTTTT.

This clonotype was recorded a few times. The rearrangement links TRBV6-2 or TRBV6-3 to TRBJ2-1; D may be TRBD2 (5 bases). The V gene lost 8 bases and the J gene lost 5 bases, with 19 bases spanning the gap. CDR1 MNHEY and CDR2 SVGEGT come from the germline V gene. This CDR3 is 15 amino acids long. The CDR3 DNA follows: TGTGCCAGCGCCGATGGCGGGCCCCCAGACAATGAGCAGTTCTTC. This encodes CASADGGPPDNEQFF.

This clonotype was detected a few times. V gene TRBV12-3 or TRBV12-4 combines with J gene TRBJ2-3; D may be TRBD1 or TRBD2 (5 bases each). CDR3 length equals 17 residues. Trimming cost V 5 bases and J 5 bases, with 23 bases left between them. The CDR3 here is CASSRAPRGLRKDTQYF. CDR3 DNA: TGTGCCAGCAGTCGAGCCCCCCGGGGCCTCAGGAAAGATACGCAGTATTTT.

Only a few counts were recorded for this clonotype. The CDR3 region is CSARPPGTGGGYEQYF. The CDR3 DNA reads TGCAGTGCTAGACCACCCGGGACAGGGGGCGGCTACGAGCAGTACTTC. The chain links TRBV20-1 to TRBJ2-7; 12 nucleotides match TRBD1. In germline, CDR1 is DFQATT, CDR2 SNEGSKA (reference sequence). The ends lost 2 bases at V and 3 bases at J; junction bases unmatched: 8. The CDR3 contains 16 residues.

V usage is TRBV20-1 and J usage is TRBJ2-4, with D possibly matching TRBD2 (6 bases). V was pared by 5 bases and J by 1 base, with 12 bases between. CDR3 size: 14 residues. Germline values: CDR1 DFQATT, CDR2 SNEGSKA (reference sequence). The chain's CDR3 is CSAYGEVAKNIQYF. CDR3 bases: TGCAGTGCTTATGGGGAGGTGGCCAAAAACATTCAGTACTTC.

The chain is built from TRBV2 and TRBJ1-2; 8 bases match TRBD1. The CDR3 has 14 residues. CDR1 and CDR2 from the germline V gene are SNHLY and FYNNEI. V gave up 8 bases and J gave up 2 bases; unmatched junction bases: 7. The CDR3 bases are TGTGCCAGCGAGGGACAGGCCATAAACTATGGCTACACCTTC. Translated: CASEGQAINYGYTF.

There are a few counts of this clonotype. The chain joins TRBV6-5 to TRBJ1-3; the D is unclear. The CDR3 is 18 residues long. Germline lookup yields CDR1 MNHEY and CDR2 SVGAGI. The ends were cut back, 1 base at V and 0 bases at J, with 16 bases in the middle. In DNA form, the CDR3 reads TGTGCCAGCAGTTACTTTGCCGCCGGGGTGGACTCTGGAAACACCATATATTTT. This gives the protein CASSYFAAGVDSGNTIYF.

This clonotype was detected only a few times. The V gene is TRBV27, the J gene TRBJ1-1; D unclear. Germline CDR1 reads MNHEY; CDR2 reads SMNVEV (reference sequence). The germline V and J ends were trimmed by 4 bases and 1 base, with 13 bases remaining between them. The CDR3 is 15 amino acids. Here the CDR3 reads CASSSPRVPNTEAFF. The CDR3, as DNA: TGTGCCAGCAGTTCCCCCCGGGTCCCGAACACTGAAGCTTTCTTT.

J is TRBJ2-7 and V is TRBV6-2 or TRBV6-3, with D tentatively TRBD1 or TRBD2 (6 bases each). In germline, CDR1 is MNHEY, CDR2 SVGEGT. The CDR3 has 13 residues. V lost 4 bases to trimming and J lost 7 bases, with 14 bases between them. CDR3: CASSFLGGGEQYF. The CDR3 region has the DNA TGTGCCAGCAGTTTTCTAGGGGGAGGAGAGCAGTACTTC.

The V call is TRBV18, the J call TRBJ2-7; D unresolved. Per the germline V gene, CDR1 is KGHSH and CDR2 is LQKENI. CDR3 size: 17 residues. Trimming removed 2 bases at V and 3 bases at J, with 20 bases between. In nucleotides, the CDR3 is TGTGCCAGCTCACCAGCGTCCAGTACAAGCTGGGGCTACGAGCAGTACTTC. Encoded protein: CASSPASSTSWGYEQYF.

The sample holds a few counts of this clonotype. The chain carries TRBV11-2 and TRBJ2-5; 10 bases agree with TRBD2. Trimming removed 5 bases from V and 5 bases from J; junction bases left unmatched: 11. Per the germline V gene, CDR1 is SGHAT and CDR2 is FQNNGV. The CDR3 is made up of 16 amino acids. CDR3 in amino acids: CASSDIDEAGGETQYF. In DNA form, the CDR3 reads TGTGCCAGCAGCGACATCGATGAAGCGGGAGGGGAGACCCAGTACTTC.

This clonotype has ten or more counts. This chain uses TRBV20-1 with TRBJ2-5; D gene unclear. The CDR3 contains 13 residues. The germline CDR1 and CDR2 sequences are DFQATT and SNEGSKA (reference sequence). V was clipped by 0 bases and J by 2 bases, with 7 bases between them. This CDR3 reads CSARDSWQETQYF. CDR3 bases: TGCAGTGCTAGAGATTCTTGGCAAGAGACCCAGTACTTC.

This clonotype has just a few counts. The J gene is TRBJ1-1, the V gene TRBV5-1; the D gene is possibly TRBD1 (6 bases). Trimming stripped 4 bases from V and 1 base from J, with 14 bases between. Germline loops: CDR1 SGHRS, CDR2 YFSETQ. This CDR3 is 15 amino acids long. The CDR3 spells CASSPRGLENTEAFF. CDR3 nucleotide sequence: TGCGCCAGCAGCCCCCGGGGGCTCGAGAACACTGAAGCTTTCTTT. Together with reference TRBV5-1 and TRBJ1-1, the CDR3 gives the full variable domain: KAGVTQTPRYLIKTRGQQVTLSCSPISGHRSVSWYQQTPGQGLQFLFEYFSETQRNKGNFPGRFSGRQFSNSRSEMNVSTLELGDSALYLCASSPRGLENTEAFFGQGTRLTVV.

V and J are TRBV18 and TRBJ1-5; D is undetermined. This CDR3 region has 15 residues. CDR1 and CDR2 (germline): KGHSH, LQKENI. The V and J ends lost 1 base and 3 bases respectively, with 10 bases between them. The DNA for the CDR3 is TGTGCCAGCTCACCACAGGGAGCTCCCAATCAGCCCCAGCATTTT. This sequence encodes CASSPQGAPNQPQHF.

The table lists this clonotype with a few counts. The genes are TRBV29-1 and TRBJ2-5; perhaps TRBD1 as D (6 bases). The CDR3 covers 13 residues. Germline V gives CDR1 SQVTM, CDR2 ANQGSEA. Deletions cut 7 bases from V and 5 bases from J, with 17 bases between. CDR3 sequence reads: CSALPTGSETQYF. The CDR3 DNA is TGCAGCGCCCTACCCACAGGGTCGGAGACCCAGTACTTC.

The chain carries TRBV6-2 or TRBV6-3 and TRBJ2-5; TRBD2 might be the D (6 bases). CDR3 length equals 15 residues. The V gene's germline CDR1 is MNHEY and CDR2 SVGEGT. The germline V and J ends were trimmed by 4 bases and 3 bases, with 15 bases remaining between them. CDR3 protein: CASSSRTNHKETQYF. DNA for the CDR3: TGTGCCAGCAGTTCCAGGACTAACCACAAAGAGACCCAGTACTTC.

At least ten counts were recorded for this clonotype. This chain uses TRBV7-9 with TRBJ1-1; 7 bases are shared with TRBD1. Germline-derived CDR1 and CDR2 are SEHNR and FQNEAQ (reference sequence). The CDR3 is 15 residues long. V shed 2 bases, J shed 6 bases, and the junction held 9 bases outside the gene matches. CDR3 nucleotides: TGTGCCAGCAGCTTATGGCCGGCCGACAGGGCTGAAGCTTTCTTT. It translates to CASSLWPADRAEAFF.

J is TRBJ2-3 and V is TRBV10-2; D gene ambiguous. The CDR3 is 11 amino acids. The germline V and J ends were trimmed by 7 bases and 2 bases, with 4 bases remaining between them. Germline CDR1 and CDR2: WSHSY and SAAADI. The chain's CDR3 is CASTDTDTQYF. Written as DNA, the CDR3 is TGCGCCAGCACAGACACAGATACGCAGTATTTT.

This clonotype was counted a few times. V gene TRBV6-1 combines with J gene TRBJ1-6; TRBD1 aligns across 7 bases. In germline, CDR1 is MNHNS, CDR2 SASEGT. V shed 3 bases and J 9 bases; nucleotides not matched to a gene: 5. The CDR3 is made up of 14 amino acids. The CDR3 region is CASSDATGSSPLHF. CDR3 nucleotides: TGTGCCAGCAGTGACGCGACAGGGAGTTCACCCCTCCACTTT.

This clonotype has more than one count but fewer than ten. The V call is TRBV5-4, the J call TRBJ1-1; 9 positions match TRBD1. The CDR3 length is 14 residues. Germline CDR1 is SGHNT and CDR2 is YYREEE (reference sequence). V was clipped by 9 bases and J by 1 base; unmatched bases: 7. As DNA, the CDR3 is TGTGCCATACAGGGGGCCAACCCGAACACTGAAGCTTTCTTT. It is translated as CAIQGANPNTEAFF.